This T cell receptor beta chain was obtained from a study of OX40 agonist ivuxolimab in advanced cancers. Germline-derived CDR1 and CDR2 are LGHNA and YNFKEQ. Trimming took off 4 bases at V and 4 bases at J, with 16 bases between the two ends. The CDR3 contains 15 residues. The method was immunoSEQ multiplex PCR; TCRdb's version includes in-frame clones alone and lacks a portion of them. This table has about 58,000 clones, over 75% appearing once. The chain has TRBV4-2 and TRBJ1-2; D may be TRBD1 (5 bases). The source is an adult with an advanced solid tumor such as melanoma, head and neck, liver or kidney cancer. Source: CD4+ or CD8+ T cells sorted from blood, taken in a trial of the OX40 agonist ivuxolimab. The CDR3 is CASSPRDGDSYGYTF. The CDR3, as DNA: TGTGCCAGCAGCCCCCGGGACGGCGATAGCTATGGCTACACCTTC.